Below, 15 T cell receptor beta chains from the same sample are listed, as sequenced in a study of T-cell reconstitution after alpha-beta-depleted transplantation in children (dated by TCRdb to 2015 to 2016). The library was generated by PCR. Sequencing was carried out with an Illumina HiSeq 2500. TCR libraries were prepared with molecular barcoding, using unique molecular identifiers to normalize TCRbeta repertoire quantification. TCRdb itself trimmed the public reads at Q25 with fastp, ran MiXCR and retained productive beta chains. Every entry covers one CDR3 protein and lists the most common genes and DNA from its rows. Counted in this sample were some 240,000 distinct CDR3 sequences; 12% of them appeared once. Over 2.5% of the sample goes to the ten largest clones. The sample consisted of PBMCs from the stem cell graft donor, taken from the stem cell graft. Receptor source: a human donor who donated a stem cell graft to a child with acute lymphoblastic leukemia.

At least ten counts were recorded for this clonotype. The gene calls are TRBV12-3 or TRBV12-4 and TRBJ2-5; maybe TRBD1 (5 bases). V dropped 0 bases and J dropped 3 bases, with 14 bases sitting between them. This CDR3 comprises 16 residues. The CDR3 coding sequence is TGTGCCAGCAGTTTAGCGGGGCCTCGTGTTAAAGAGACCCAGTACTTC. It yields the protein CASSLAGPRVKETQYF.

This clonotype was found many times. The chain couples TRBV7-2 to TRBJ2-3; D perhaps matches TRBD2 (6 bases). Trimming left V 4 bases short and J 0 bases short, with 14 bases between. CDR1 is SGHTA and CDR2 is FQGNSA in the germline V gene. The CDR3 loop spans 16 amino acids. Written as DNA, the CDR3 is TGTGCCAGCAGCTCTCGGGGAGGACTTAGCACAGATACGCAGTATTTT. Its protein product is CASSSRGGLSTDTQYF. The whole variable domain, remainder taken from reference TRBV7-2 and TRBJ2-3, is GAGVSQSPSNKVTEKGKDVELRCDPISGHTALYWYRQSLGQGLEFLIYFQGNSAPDKSGLPSDRFSAERTGGSVSTLTIQRTQQEDSAVYLCASSSRGGLSTDTQYFGPGTRLTVL.

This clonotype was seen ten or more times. CDR3 sequence (DNA): TGTGCCAGCAGCCTAAGGGTGATGGGGGCCAACGTCCTGACTTTC. Translating it yields CASSLRVMGANVLTF. The rearrangement joins TRBV11-1 to TRBJ2-6, with D unclear. Germline V lookup: CDR1 SGHAT, CDR2 FQDESV (reference sequence). V was pared by 5 bases and J by 4 bases, with 12 bases between. CDR3 size: 15 residues.

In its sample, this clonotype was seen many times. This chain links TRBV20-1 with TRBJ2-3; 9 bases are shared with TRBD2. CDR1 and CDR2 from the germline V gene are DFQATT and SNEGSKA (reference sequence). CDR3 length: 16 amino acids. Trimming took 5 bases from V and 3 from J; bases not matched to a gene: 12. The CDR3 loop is CSAEAPFSGSTDTQYF. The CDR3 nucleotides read TGCAGTGCTGAAGCACCCTTTAGCGGGAGTACAGATACGCAGTATTTT.

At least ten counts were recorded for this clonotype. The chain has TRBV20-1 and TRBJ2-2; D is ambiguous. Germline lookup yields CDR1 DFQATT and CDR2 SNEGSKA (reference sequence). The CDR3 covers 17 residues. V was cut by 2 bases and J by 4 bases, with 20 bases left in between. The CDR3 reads CSARLLKRKSITGELFF. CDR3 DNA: TGCAGTGCTAGACTGCTCAAGAGGAAGTCGATCACCGGGGAGCTGTTTTTT.

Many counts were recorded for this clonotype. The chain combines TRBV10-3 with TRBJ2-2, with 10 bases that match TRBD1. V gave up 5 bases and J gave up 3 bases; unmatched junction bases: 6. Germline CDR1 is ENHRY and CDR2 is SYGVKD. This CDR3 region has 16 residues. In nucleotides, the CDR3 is TGTGCCATCAGTCTCACCGGGACAGGGGACACCGGGGAGCTGTTTTTT. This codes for CAISLTGTGDTGELFF.

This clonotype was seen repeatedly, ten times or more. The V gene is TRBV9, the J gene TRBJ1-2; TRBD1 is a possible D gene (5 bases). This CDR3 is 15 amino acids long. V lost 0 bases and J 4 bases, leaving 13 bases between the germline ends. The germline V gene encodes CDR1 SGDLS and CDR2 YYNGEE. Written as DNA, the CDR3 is TGTGCCAGCAGCGTAGACGCGGGGGGTGGCTATGGCTACACCTTC. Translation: CASSVDAGGGYGYTF.

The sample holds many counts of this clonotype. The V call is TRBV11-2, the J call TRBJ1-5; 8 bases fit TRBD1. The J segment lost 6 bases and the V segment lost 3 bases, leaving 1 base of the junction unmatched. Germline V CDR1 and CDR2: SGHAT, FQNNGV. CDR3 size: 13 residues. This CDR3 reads CASSFTGGQPQHF. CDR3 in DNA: TGTGCCAGCAGCTTTACAGGGGGTCAGCCCCAGCATTTT.

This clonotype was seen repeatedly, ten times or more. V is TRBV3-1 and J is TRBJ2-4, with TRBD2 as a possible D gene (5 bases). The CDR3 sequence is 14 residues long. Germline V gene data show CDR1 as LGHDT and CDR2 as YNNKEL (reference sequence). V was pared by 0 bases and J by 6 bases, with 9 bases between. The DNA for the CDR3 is TGTGCCAGCAGCCAAGATCGGGGATCAAACATTCAGTACTTC. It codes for CASSQDRGSNIQYF.

DNA for the CDR3: TGTGCCAGCAGTTGGGGGCCTGAGGGGTACGAGCAGTACTTC. Protein product: CASSWGPEGYEQYF. The gene calls are TRBV27 and TRBJ2-7; possible D gene TRBD1, 6 bases. The ends were cut back, 4 bases at V and 4 bases at J, with 14 bases in the middle. This CDR3 contains 14 residues. The germline V gene has CDR1 MNHEY and CDR2 SMNVEV (reference sequence).

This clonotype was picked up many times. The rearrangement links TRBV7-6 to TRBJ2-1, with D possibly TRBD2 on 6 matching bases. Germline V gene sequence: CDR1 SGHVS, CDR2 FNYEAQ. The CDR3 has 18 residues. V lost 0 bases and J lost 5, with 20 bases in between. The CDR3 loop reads CASSLARTSPHAHNEQFF. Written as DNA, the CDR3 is TGTGCCAGCAGCTTAGCGCGAACTAGCCCCCATGCCCACAATGAGCAGTTCTTC.

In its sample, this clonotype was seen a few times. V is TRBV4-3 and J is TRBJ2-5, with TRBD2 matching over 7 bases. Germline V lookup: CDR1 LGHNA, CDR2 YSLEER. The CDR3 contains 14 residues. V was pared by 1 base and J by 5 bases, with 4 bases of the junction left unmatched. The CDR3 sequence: CASSQASRGETQYF. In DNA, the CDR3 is TGCGCCAGCAGCCAAGCCTCGCGGGGGGAGACCCAGTACTTC.

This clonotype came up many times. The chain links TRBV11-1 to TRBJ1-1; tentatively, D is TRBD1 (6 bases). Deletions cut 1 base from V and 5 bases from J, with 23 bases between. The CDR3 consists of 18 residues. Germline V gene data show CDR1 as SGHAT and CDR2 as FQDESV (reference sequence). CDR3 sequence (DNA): TGTGCCAGCAGCTTAGTAATAGGGGGTGTGAGGGGCTCGACTGAAGCTTTCTTT. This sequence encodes CASSLVIGGVRGSTEAFF.

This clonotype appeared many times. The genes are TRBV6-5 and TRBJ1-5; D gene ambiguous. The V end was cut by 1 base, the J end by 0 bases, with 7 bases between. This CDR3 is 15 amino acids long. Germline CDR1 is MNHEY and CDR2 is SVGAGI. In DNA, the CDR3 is TGTGCCAGCAGTTACTGGCAGGATAGCAATCAGCCCCAGCATTTT. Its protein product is CASSYWQDSNQPQHF.

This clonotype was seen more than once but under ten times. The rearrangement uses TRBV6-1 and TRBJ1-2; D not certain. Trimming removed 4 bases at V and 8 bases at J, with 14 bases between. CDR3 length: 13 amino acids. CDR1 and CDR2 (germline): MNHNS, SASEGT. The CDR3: CASSVHTGEGYTF. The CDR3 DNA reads TGTGCCAGCAGTGTCCACACTGGTGAAGGCTACACCTTC.